These 25 T cell receptor beta chains share one sample of origin, sequenced in a study of CD8 T cells in Susac syndrome. With random hexamers, reverse transcription was performed on 0.5 to 1 ug of RNA. Via MiXCR, TCRdb re-called the immunoSEQ multiplex PCR reads, giving one row per CDR3 protein. The sample shows about 90,000 distinct CDR3 sequences, roughly 96% of them seen only once. The sequenced material came from CD8+ T cells from PBMCs. These receptors were obtained from a human donor with Susac syndrome.

J is TRBJ1-2 and V is TRBV5-1; TRBD1 agrees at 12 bases. V dropped 3 bases and J dropped 3; count of bases not matched to a gene: 6. This CDR3 has 16 residues. The V gene's germline CDR1 is SGHRS and CDR2 YFSETQ. The CDR3 coding sequence is TGCGCCAGCAGCTCGGCCGGGACAGGGGGCGACTATGGCTACACCTTC. It translates to CASSSAGTGGDYGYTF. Using reference TRBV5-1 and TRBJ1-2 for the parts outside the CDR3, the full variable domain is KAGVTQTPRYLIKTRGQQVTLSCSPISGHRSVSWYQQTPGQGLQFLFEYFSETQRNKGNFPGRFSGRQFSNSRSEMNVSTLELGDSALYLCASSSAGTGGDYGYTFGSGTRLTVV.

The V call is TRBV28, the J call TRBJ2-7; TRBD1 matches at 7 bases. The V and J ends lost 5 bases and 6 bases, in that order; junction bases with no gene match: 13. CDR1 and CDR2 (germline): MDHEN, SYDVKM. This CDR3 is built from 15 residues. The CDR3 coding sequence is TGTGCCAGCAGTCTAGGCCCGACAGGGCGGGCCGAGCAGTACTTC. Protein: CASSLGPTGRAEQYF.

The gene calls are TRBV2 and TRBJ1-5, with D uncertain. V lost 3 bases to trimming and J lost 5 bases, with 11 bases between them. CDR3 length: 14 amino acids. The germline V gene has CDR1 SNHLY and CDR2 FYNNEI. In DNA form, the CDR3 reads TGTGCCAGCAGTGACGTAGGTTCCGATCAGCCCCAGCATTTT. Amino acid sequence: CASSDVGSDQPQHF.

The rearrangement uses TRBV7-2 and TRBJ2-7; perhaps D is TRBD1 or TRBD2 (6 bases each). The CDR3 is 13 residues long. V lost 0 bases and J lost 7, with 10 bases in between. CDR1 is SGHTA and CDR2 is FQGNSA in the germline V gene. CDR3 amino acids: CASSLAGGPEQYF. For the CDR3, the DNA is TGTGCCAGCAGCTTAGCTGGGGGGCCGGAGCAGTACTTC.

V usage is TRBV29-1 and J usage is TRBJ1-2; D is possibly TRBD1 (5 bases). Per the germline V gene, CDR1 is SQVTM and CDR2 is ANQGSEA. The CDR3 length is 13 residues. V lost 0 bases, J lost 8 bases, and 13 bases lay in between. The CDR3 is CSVEDPGRGGYTF. For the CDR3, the DNA is TGCAGCGTTGAAGATCCGGGGCGAGGCGGCTACACCTTC. Looking up the rest from reference TRBV29-1 and TRBJ1-2 gives the full variable domain: SAVISQKPSRDICQRGTSLTIQCQVDSQVTMMFWYRQQPGQSLTLIATANQGSEATYESGFVIDKFPISRPNLTFSTLTVSNMSPEDSSIYLCSVEDPGRGGYTFGSGTRLTVV.

The chain uses TRBV19 and TRBJ2-2; the D gene is possibly TRBD1 (5 bases). The CDR3 loop spans 14 amino acids. Trimming cost V 2 bases and J 1 base, with 5 bases left between them. CDR1 LNHDA and CDR2 SQIVND come from the germline V gene (reference sequence). The CDR3 DNA sequence: TGTGCCAGTAGTATACAGGGGAACACCGGGGAGCTGTTTTTT. Amino acids: CASSIQGNTGELFF.

The rearrangement uses TRBV7-9 and TRBJ2-7; a weak D match, TRBD1 (5 bases). CDR1 is SEHNR and CDR2 is FQNEAQ in the germline V gene (reference sequence). Trimming removed 0 bases at V and 6 bases at J, with 12 bases between. The CDR3 totals 14 residues. The DNA of the CDR3 is TGTGCCAGCAGCTTAGCAGGGGTCTGGATCGAGCAGTACTTC. It encodes CASSLAGVWIEQYF.

The rearrangement links TRBV30 to TRBJ1-1; D not certain. The ends were cut back, 0 bases at V and 1 base at J, with 6 bases in the middle. The CDR3 spans 13 residues. CDR1 GTSNPN and CDR2 SVGIG come from the germline V gene (reference sequence). In nucleotides, the CDR3 is TGTGCCTGGAGTGTCCCTTCGAACACTGAAGCTTTCTTT. Amino acids: CAWSVPSNTEAFF.

The J gene is TRBJ1-4, the V gene TRBV29-1; possible D gene TRBD1, 6 bases. Germline V gene data show CDR1 as SQVTM and CDR2 as ANQGSEA. This CDR3 comprises 14 residues. Trimming pared 4 bases from V and 7 bases from J, leaving 16 bases between. For the CDR3, the DNA is TGCAGCGTTGGCACGACAGGAGGCGGTGAAAAACTGTTTTTT. Amino acids: CSVGTTGGGEKLFF.

The chain recombines TRBV20-1 with TRBJ2-5, with 7 bases aligning to TRBD1. V shed 1 base, J shed 8 bases, and the junction held 10 bases outside the gene matches. The CDR3 covers 14 residues. Per the germline V gene, CDR1 is DFQATT and CDR2 is SNEGSKA (reference sequence). DNA for the CDR3: TGCAGTGCTAGAGTTACAGGACAGGCGCACACCCAGTACTTC. It codes for CSARVTGQAHTQYF.

This chain uses TRBV6-4 with TRBJ1-2, with a possible D match to TRBD1 (5 bases). This CDR3 spans 13 amino acids. The germline V and J ends were trimmed by 0 bases and 8 bases, with 10 bases remaining between them. Germline assignment: CDR1 MRHNA and CDR2 SNTAGT. The CDR3 nucleotides are TGTGCCAGCAGTGACTCGAGGGGCCGGGGCTACACCTTC. Protein product: CASSDSRGRGYTF.

The V gene is TRBV29-1, the J gene TRBJ2-3; D unresolved. The CDR3 has 13 residues. From germline, CDR1 is SQVTM and CDR2 ANQGSEA. V dropped 7 bases and J dropped 2 bases, with 13 bases sitting between them. The CDR3 DNA reads TGCAGCGGGAGTGGGCAAACCACAGATACGCAGTATTTT. Protein sequence: CSGSGQTTDTQYF.

V and J are TRBV30 and TRBJ2-1; D is uncertain. The V gene lost 2 bases and the J gene lost 4 bases, with 6 bases spanning the gap. Germline V CDR1 and CDR2: GTSNPN, SVGIG (reference sequence). The CDR3 runs 12 residues. The CDR3 region is CAWSPQYNEQFF. In DNA form, the CDR3 reads TGTGCCTGGAGTCCACAGTACAATGAGCAGTTCTTC.

V and J are TRBV7-9 and TRBJ2-7, with a tentative D call TRBD2 (6 bases). V was trimmed by 1 base and J by 5 bases, leaving 9 bases between them. Germline assignment: CDR1 SEHNR and CDR2 FQNEAQ (reference sequence). This CDR3 contains 13 residues. The CDR3 coding sequence is TGTGCCAGCAGCTTAGGTACGGGGGACGAGCAGTACTTC. It translates to CASSLGTGDEQYF.

The chain couples TRBV30 to TRBJ2-6; 7 positions agree with TRBD1. The V and J ends lost 2 bases and 4 bases, in that order; junction bases with no gene match: 11. Germline V CDR1 and CDR2: GTSNPN, SVGIG (reference sequence). The CDR3 length is 17 residues. CDR3 sequence: CAWSRGRTGRGANVLTF. Written as DNA, the CDR3 is TGTGCCTGGAGTCGAGGACGGACAGGACGGGGGGCCAACGTCCTGACTTTC.

The V gene is TRBV30, the J gene TRBJ1-2; D remains ambiguous. Looked up from germline, CDR1 is GTSNPN and CDR2 is SVGIG (reference sequence). Between the trimmed V and J ends, which lost 4 bases and 7 bases, there was a span of 13 bases. This CDR3 has 12 residues. The CDR3 DNA sequence: TGTGCCTGGAACTCCGACTTAGGTGGCTACACCTTC. It is translated as CAWNSDLGGYTF.

The V and J genes are TRBV2 and TRBJ2-1, with D possibly matching TRBD1 (6 bases). There are 13 residues in the CDR3. Germline V gene lookup returns CDR1 SNHLY and CDR2 FYNNEI. The germline V and J ends were trimmed by 6 bases and 7 bases, with 13 bases remaining between them. The CDR3 spells CASRHTQGNEQFF. For the CDR3, the DNA is TGTGCCAGCAGACACACACAGGGAAATGAGCAGTTCTTC.

The genes are TRBV3-1 and TRBJ1-5; tentative D call: TRBD1 (6 bases). Germline V lookup: CDR1 LGHDT, CDR2 YNNKEL (reference sequence). Trimming cost V 2 bases and J 7 bases, with 9 bases left between them. The CDR3 runs 13 residues. The CDR3 DNA is TGTGCCAGCAGCCAATACAGGGACCAGCCCCAGCATTTT. This encodes CASSQYRDQPQHF.

The V gene is TRBV3-1, the J gene TRBJ1-5; TRBD1 matches 7 bases. V shed 5 bases, J shed 0 bases, and the junction held 7 bases outside the gene matches. CDR1 is LGHDT and CDR2 is YNNKEL in the germline V gene (reference sequence). This CDR3 contains 16 residues. CDR3: CASSSGTVFSNQPQHF. CDR3 DNA: TGTGCCAGCAGCTCAGGGACAGTCTTTAGCAATCAGCCCCAGCATTTT.

The chain is built from TRBV20-1 and TRBJ1-2; no clear D gene. Trimming removed 7 bases at V and 6 bases at J, with 18 bases between. This CDR3 region has 13 residues. Germline CDR1 reads DFQATT; CDR2 reads SNEGSKA (reference sequence). The DNA of the CDR3 is TGCAGTGGGGAGTACAGATCAAAGGATGGCTACACCTTC. Amino acids: CSGEYRSKDGYTF.

The CDR3 region is CASSGFEDHNEQFF. The DNA of the CDR3 is TGTGCCAGCAGCGGCTTCGAGGACCACAATGAGCAGTTCTTC. This chain uses TRBV12-3 or TRBV12-4 with TRBJ2-1; D is undetermined. The V end was cut by 6 bases, the J end by 5 bases, with 14 bases between. The CDR3 is 14 residues long.

The rearrangement links TRBV25-1 to TRBJ2-5; D gene ambiguous. The CDR3 sequence is 15 residues long. Trimming removed 6 bases from V and 2 bases from J, with 16 bases in between. CDR1 is MGHDK and CDR2 is SYGVNS in the germline V gene. CDR3 loop: CASSPSIGAQETQYF. In nucleotides, the CDR3 is TGTGCCAGCAGCCCCTCCATTGGCGCGCAAGAGACCCAGTACTTC.

This chain links TRBV20-1 with TRBJ2-3, with D possibly matching TRBD1 (5 bases). CDR1 DFQATT and CDR2 SNEGSKA come from the germline V gene (reference sequence). V dropped 4 bases and J dropped 1 base, with 15 bases sitting between them. This CDR3 has 15 amino acids. The CDR3 nucleotides read TGCAGTGCTACGGTATGGGGCGCGGGCACAGATACGCAGTATTTT. Residues: CSATVWGAGTDTQYF.

The chain is built from TRBV29-1 and TRBJ2-3; D is perhaps TRBD1 (7 bases). The V and J ends lost 7 bases and 6 bases respectively, with 11 bases between them. Germline values: CDR1 SQVTM, CDR2 ANQGSEA. The CDR3 totals 11 residues. CDR3 nucleotides: TGCAGCGGGGGGGACAGTGATACGCAGTATTTT. Protein product: CSGGDSDTQYF.

The chain employs TRBV29-1 and TRBJ2-7; perhaps TRBD1 as D (5 bases). V was pared by 4 bases and J by 1 base, with 14 bases between. The V gene's germline CDR1 is SQVTM and CDR2 ANQGSEA. CDR3 length: 14 residues. CDR3 sequence reads: CSVVKQGISYEQYF. The CDR3 DNA is TGCAGCGTTGTTAAGCAGGGAATTTCCTACGAGCAGTACTTC.